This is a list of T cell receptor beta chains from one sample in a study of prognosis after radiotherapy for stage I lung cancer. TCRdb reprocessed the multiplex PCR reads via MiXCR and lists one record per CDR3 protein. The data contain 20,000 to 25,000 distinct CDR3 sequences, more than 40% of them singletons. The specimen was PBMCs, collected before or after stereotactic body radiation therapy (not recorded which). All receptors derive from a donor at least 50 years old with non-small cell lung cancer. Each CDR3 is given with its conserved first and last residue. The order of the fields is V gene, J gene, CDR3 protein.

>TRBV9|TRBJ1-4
CASSVAALTEKLFF
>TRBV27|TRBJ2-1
CASSLLVNEQFF
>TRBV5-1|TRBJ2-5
CASSIIGTAQETQYF
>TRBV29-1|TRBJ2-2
CSVDSGGITGELFF
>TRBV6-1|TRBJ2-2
CASQWETGNTGELFF
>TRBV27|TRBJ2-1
CESSFQRLAASSYNEQFF
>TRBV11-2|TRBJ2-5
CASSRNTDQETQYF
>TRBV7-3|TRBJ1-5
CASRLQGFGQPQHF
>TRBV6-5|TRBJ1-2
CASSYTPGYGYTF
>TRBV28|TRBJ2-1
CANSLLWSYNEQFF
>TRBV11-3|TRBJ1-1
CASSLVPGRTEAFF
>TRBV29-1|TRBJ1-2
CSVQTGEDYGYTF
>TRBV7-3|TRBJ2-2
CASSSPYACGTGELFF
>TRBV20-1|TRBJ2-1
CSAGDRGQANNEQFF
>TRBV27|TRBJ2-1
CASSSLGTSGGRSSYNEQFF
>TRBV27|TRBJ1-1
CASSFKQSATEAFF